This passage covers 26 T cell receptor beta chains from one sample sequenced in a study of T cells in Graves' hyperthyroidism and ophthalmopathy. RNA transcripts yielded amplified TCR beta CDR3 regions. HTBI primers were used for first-round RT-PCR of the TCR CDR3. From the multiplex PCR reads, TCRdb called clonotypes with MiXCR, one entry per CDR3 protein. Seen here are roughly 240,000 distinct CDR3 sequences, more than 20% observed once, and the top ten hold 30% to 40%. Sequencing was performed on blood. The receptor set was obtained from a woman between 35 and 50 years old with Graves' ophthalmopathy.

The chain combines TRBV30 with TRBJ2-5, with a weak D call TRBD2 (5 bases). The CDR3 extends over 15 amino acids. Trimming took off 0 bases at V and 5 bases at J, with 16 bases between the two ends. CDR1 is GTSNPN and CDR2 is SVGIG in the germline V gene (reference sequence). CDR3 sequence (DNA): TGTGCCTGGAGTGTAAATAGTGGTGGGGAGGAGACCCAGTACTTC. It yields the protein CAWSVNSGGEETQYF.

The rearrangement joins TRBV6-1 to TRBJ1-1; 7 nucleotides align to TRBD1. The junction had 9 bases not matched to a gene; V was cut back by 6 bases and J by 2 bases. The CDR3 contains 15 residues. The germline V gene encodes CDR1 MNHNS and CDR2 SASEGT. CDR3 DNA sequence: TGTGCCAGCAGCAATCCGGACAGGCAAAACACTGAAGCTTTCTTT. It codes for CASSNPDRQNTEAFF.

This clonotype was picked up many times. The chain employs TRBV28 and TRBJ1-2; D is perhaps TRBD1 (5 bases). V was pared by 6 bases and J by 5 bases, with 13 bases between. CDR3 length: 13 residues. Germline V CDR1 and CDR2: MDHEN, SYDVKM. Here the CDR3 reads CASRGRSRYGYTF. The CDR3 nucleotides read TGTGCCAGCAGGGGACGGTCCAGATATGGCTACACCTTC.

This clonotype was seen a handful of times. The genes are TRBV6-5 and TRBJ2-7; 9 nucleotides align to TRBD1. V trimming: 4 bases; J trimming: 5 bases; junction bases outside the gene matches: 6. The CDR3 consists of 14 residues. Germline CDR1 reads MNHEY; CDR2 reads SVGAGI. CDR3 DNA sequence: TGTGCCAGCAGTTTAGACAGGGGGTTCAACGAGCAGTACTTC. This gives the protein CASSLDRGFNEQYF.

This clonotype was picked up many times. The J gene is TRBJ2-5, the V gene TRBV11-2, with D possibly being TRBD2 (5 bases). Germline CDR1 reads SGHAT; CDR2 reads FQNNGV. The CDR3 length is 13 residues. V was shortened by 7 bases and J by 7 bases, with 16 bases between the two germline ends. CDR3 sequence reads: CASKLASAGTQYF. The DNA of the CDR3 is TGTGCCAGCAAGTTAGCGAGCGCTGGGACCCAGTACTTC.

The V gene is TRBV15, the J gene TRBJ1-2; tentatively, D is TRBD1 (6 bases). V lost 0 bases and J 10 bases, leaving 12 bases between the germline ends. CDR1 is LNHNV and CDR2 is YYDKDF in the germline V gene (reference sequence). The CDR3 is 13 residues long. CDR3 region: CATSRDRTDYYTF. The CDR3 DNA reads as TGTGCCACCAGCAGAGATCGGACAGATTACTACACCTTC.

There are many counts of this clonotype. The CDR3 protein is CASSTISGAEAFF. The CDR3 coding sequence is TGTGCCAGCAGCACTATTTCAGGCGCTGAAGCTTTCTTT. The chain carries TRBV11-2 and TRBJ1-1; D is unresolved. Trimming left V 5 bases short and J 6 bases short, with 13 bases between. CDR3 length: 13 amino acids. Germline CDR1 is SGHAT and CDR2 is FQNNGV.

The V gene is TRBV6-1, the J gene TRBJ1-5; a possible D gene is TRBD1 (6 bases). Trimming cost V 7 bases and J 2 bases, with 21 bases left between them. Germline V gene sequence: CDR1 MNHNS, CDR2 SASEGT. The CDR3 runs to 17 residues. DNA of the CDR3: TGTGCCAGCACCCAAGCGCGGGGCAGGGGAGGCAATCAGCCCCAGCATTTT. It specifies CASTQARGRGGNQPQHF.

In its sample, this clonotype was seen many times. The chain links TRBV19 to TRBJ2-7; 7 positions agree with TRBD2. The J segment lost 7 bases and the V segment lost 3 bases, leaving 6 bases of the junction unmatched. Germline V gene sequence: CDR1 LNHDA, CDR2 SQIVND (reference sequence). The length of the CDR3 is 13 residues. The CDR3 sequence: CASSIGTIGEQYF. DNA of the CDR3: TGTGCCAGTAGTATCGGGACTATTGGGGAGCAGTACTTC. Based on the CDR3 plus reference TRBV19 and TRBJ2-7, the full variable domain is DGGITQSPKYLFRKEGQNVTLSCEQNLNHDAMYWYRQDPGQGLRLIYYSQIVNDFQKGDIAEGYSVSREKKESFPLTVTSAQKNPTAFYLCASSIGTIGEQYFGPGTRLTVT.

The table lists this clonotype with many counts. The rearrangement links TRBV6-4 to TRBJ1-1, with 10 bases that match TRBD1. The CDR3 covers 16 residues. Per the germline V gene, CDR1 is MRHNA and CDR2 is SNTAGT. The ends lost 2 bases at V and 1 base at J; junction bases unmatched: 4. CDR3: CASSDGRDRGNTEAFF. CDR3 nucleotide sequence: TGTGCCAGCAGTGACGGGCGGGACAGGGGGAACACTGAAGCTTTCTTT.

The table lists this clonotype with many counts. The chain employs TRBV29-1 and TRBJ2-7, with D uncertain. Between the trimmed V and J ends, which lost 6 bases and 2 bases, there was a span of 11 bases. Germline CDR1 and CDR2: SQVTM and ANQGSEA. The CDR3 has 12 amino acids. The CDR3 DNA follows: TGCAGCGTCGTCCAAGCGCCCTACGAGCAGTACTTC. Encoded protein: CSVVQAPYEQYF.

This clonotype was picked up a small number of times. The V and J genes are TRBV6-5 and TRBJ1-5; the D is unclear. The CDR3 totals 17 residues. Germline V gene data show CDR1 as MNHEY and CDR2 as SVGAGI. V lost 2 bases, J lost 0 bases, and 14 bases lay in between. The CDR3 region is CASSYEIGRNSNQPQHF. The CDR3 DNA is TGTGCCAGCAGTTACGAAATAGGGAGAAATAGCAATCAGCCCCAGCATTTT.

This clonotype was recorded at least ten times. The chain employs TRBV5-1 and TRBJ2-3; D may be TRBD1 (5 bases). Germline V gene sequence: CDR1 SGHRS, CDR2 YFSETQ. V gave up 4 bases and J gave up 14 bases, with 17 bases separating them. The CDR3 contains 12 residues. CDR3 in DNA: TGCGCCAGCAGCGAGACAGTGGGGCGGCTGTATTTT. As protein: CASSETVGRLYF.

This clonotype has a count of ten or more. The V and J genes are TRBV7-2 and TRBJ1-2; D perhaps matches TRBD1 (5 bases). The CDR3 is made up of 16 amino acids. Per the germline V gene, CDR1 is SGHTA and CDR2 is FQGNSA. Between the trimmed V and J ends, which lost 11 bases and 8 bases, there was a span of 30 bases. CDR3 nucleotide sequence: TGTGCCGCAACCCAGCAGCTTAGCGCAGGGTCCAGAGGCTACACCTTC. Translated: CAATQQLSAGSRGYTF.

This clonotype showed up many times. The chain combines TRBV12-3 or TRBV12-4 with TRBJ2-5, with D possibly matching TRBD1 (6 bases). The CDR3 contains 14 residues. V was cut by 3 bases and J by 4 bases, with 12 bases left in between. The CDR3 DNA reads TGTGCCAGCAGTTTTGTCGAGGGGGTAGAGACCCAGTACTTC. The encoded protein is CASSFVEGVETQYF.

This clonotype was recorded many times. CDR3 coding DNA: TGCAGCGCACGGACCGAGGGGGACACTGAAGCTTTCTTT. Translated: CSARTEGDTEAFF. This chain connects TRBV29-1 to TRBJ1-1, with D possibly matching TRBD1 (6 bases). The CDR3 extends over 13 amino acids. V dropped 7 bases and J dropped 3 bases, with 15 bases sitting between them. Germline V gives CDR1 SQVTM, CDR2 ANQGSEA.

This clonotype has at least ten counts. The V gene is TRBV28, the J gene TRBJ2-7; D gene unclear. The CDR3 has 16 amino acids. CDR1 and CDR2 from the germline V gene are MDHEN and SYDVKM. V shed 3 bases and J shed 1 base, with 16 bases lying between them. The chain's CDR3 is CASSLMSVARSYEQYF. The DNA for the CDR3 is TGTGCCAGCAGTTTGATGTCGGTAGCCAGATCCTACGAGCAGTACTTC.

This chain uses TRBV10-3 with TRBJ2-7; unclear D gene. This CDR3 is 11 amino acids long. The V and J ends lost 10 bases and 3 bases respectively, with 10 bases between them. The germline CDR1 and CDR2 sequences are ENHRY and SYGVKD. CDR3 protein: CATVGSYEQYF. Written as DNA, the CDR3 is TGTGCCACTGTAGGCAGCTACGAGCAGTACTTC.

The chain recombines TRBV19 with TRBJ1-5, with D maybe TRBD1 (5 bases). The germline V gene has CDR1 LNHDA and CDR2 SQIVND (reference sequence). The ends were cut back, 3 bases at V and 0 bases at J, with 12 bases in the middle. The CDR3 consists of 16 residues. The CDR3 reads CASSISAGDSNQPQHF. The CDR3, as DNA: TGTGCCAGTAGTATTTCCGCGGGGGATAGCAATCAGCCCCAGCATTTT.

This clonotype was seen repeatedly, ten times or more. V gene TRBV18 combines with J gene TRBJ1-3; D unresolved. The CDR3 is made up of 16 amino acids. V was cut by 2 bases and J by 0 bases, with 11 bases left in between. Germline lookup yields CDR1 KGHSH and CDR2 LQKENI. The CDR3 loop reads CASSPYGQTSGNTIYF. DNA of the CDR3: TGTGCCAGCTCACCATATGGGCAGACCTCTGGAAACACCATATATTTT.

This clonotype was seen repeatedly, ten times or more. The rearrangement links TRBV10-3 to TRBJ2-2; 8 bases fit TRBD2. The germline V gene has CDR1 ENHRY and CDR2 SYGVKD. The CDR3 has 16 residues. V gave up 0 bases and J gave up 1 base; unmatched junction bases: 1. CDR3 sequence (DNA): TGTGCCATCAGTGAGTCAGCGGGAGAGAACACCGGGGAGCTGTTTTTT. Translating it yields CAISESAGENTGELFF.

The chain links TRBV3-1 to TRBJ2-5, with 12 nucleotides matching TRBD2. Trimming took 3 bases from V and 4 from J; bases not matched to a gene: 3. CDR3 length: 15 amino acids. Germline CDR1 reads LGHDT; CDR2 reads YNNKEL (reference sequence). CDR3 nucleotide sequence: TGTGCCAGCAGCCACTCGGGACTAGCGGGAGAGACCCAGTACTTC. Translating gives CASSHSGLAGETQYF.

At least ten counts were recorded for this clonotype. The rearrangement links TRBV7-9 to TRBJ2-2; the D gene is possibly TRBD2 (6 bases). The V gene's germline CDR1 is SEHNR and CDR2 FQNEAQ (reference sequence). This CDR3 spans 16 amino acids. Trimming removed 5 bases from V and 0 bases from J, with 13 bases in between. The CDR3 nucleotides are TGTGCCAGCAGCCCTAGCGTTGGGGCGAACACCGGGGAGCTGTTTTTT. This translates into CASSPSVGANTGELFF. Together with reference TRBV7-9 and TRBJ2-2, the CDR3 gives the full variable domain: DTGVSQNPRHKITKRGQNVTFRCDPISEHNRLYWYRQTLGQGPEFLTYFQNEAQLEKSRLLSDRFSAERPKGSFSTLEIQRTEQGDSAMYLCASSPSVGANTGELFFGEGSRLTVL.

This clonotype was found once. The junction and the germline gene differ at one end; a read error may be behind it. This chain joins TRBV4-1 and TRBJ1-5; D is uncertain. The germline V gene encodes CDR1 MGHRA and CDR2 YSYEKL. The CDR3 runs to 14 residues. The CDR3 nucleotides read TGCGCCAGCAGCCAAGATAGGTCTTTCACGGACCAGCAGTTT. Protein sequence: CASSQDRSFTDQQF.

This clonotype came up many times. The V gene is TRBV20-1, the J gene TRBJ1-1; D gene ambiguous. Germline CDR1 reads DFQATT; CDR2 reads SNEGSKA (reference sequence). Trimming removed 3 bases from V and 4 bases from J, with 15 bases in between. The CDR3 extends over 14 amino acids. The CDR3 nucleotides are TGCAGTGCTAGGGAGGAGGGCGAAGGCACTGAAGCTTTCTTT. It specifies CSAREEGEGTEAFF.

This clonotype has at least ten counts. V gene TRBV20-1 combines with J gene TRBJ2-7; D is undetermined. The V end was cut by 0 bases, the J end by 7 bases, with 19 bases between. The CDR3 length is 15 residues. Germline assignment: CDR1 DFQATT and CDR2 SNEGSKA (reference sequence). The CDR3 loop reads CSARESLLFGMEQYF. CDR3 bases: TGCAGTGCTAGAGAATCTTTGCTTTTTGGAATGGAGCAGTACTTC.